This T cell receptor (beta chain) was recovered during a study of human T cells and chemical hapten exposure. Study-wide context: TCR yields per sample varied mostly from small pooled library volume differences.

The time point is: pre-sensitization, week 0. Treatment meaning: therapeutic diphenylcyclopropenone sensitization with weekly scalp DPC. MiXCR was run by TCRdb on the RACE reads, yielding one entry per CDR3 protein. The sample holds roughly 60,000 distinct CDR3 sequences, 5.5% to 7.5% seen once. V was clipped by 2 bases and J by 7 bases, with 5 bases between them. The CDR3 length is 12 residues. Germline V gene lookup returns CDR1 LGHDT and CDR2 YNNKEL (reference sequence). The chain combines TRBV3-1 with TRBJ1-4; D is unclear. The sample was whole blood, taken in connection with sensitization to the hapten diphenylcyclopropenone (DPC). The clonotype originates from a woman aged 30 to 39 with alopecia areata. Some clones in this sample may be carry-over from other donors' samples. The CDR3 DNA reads TGTGCCAGCAGCCAAATGTCTGAAAAACTGTTTTTT. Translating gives CASSQMSEKLFF.